The T cell receptor beta chain described here comes from a study of blood T cell repertoires in COVID-19. In the study overall: Specimens from acute and convalescent COVID-19 originated in the United States, Italy and Spain. PBMCs, B-cell-depleted T cells, or T cells provided the cDNA or gDNA that made up the material.

This CDR3 has 16 residues. CDR1 and CDR2 (germline): LNHDA, SQIVND (reference sequence). V shed 1 base, J shed 8 bases, and the junction held 10 bases outside the gene matches. The method was immunoSEQ multiplex PCR; TCRdb's version includes in-frame clones alone and lacks a portion of them. In the table there are fewer than 110,000 clones, approximately 90% of which are singletons. This TCR was recovered from a woman aged 25 to 39 with acute or convalescent COVID-19. The rearrangement links TRBV19 to TRBJ1-2; 10 bases match TRBD1. The sequenced material came from peripheral blood. The CDR3 here is CASSIGAIGQGDGYTF. CDR3 bases: TGTGCCAGTAGTATAGGGGCAATCGGACAGGGGGACGGCTACACCTTC.